This T cell receptor (beta chain) was sequenced during a study of blood T cell repertoires in COVID-19. The wider study: In each case, the material was cDNA or gDNA derived from T cells, B-cell-depleted T cells, or PBMCs.

Those enrolled, adults aged 18 to 89 years, came from 20 to 25 US areas. Grouping used clinical history reported by participants in a survey and questionnaire. Generated by immunoSEQ multiplex PCR, the TCRdb table keeps only in-frame clones and is missing some. The sample contains more than 150,000 clones, over 80% of which appear only once. The CDR3 is made up of 16 amino acids. Sequencing input: PBMCs or T cells enriched from blood (not recorded which). The rearrangement joins TRBV21-1 to TRBJ2-7; the table calls TRBD1, which could not be checked here. TRBV21-1 is a documented pseudogene. The receptor was isolated from a woman aged 60-70 years who had recovered from COVID-19. CDR3 in amino acids: CASSTRHGTGFDEQYF. CDR3 coding DNA: TGTGCCAGCAGCACGAGACACGGGACAGGTTTCGACGAGCAGTACTTC.